These 11 T cell receptor beta chains originate from one sample sequenced in a study of blood T cells in healthy people across ages. A J-beta primer mix and a sample-barcoded 5' primer were used in a second PCR of about 7 to 12 cycles. TCRdb redid the calling of the 5' RACE reads with MiXCR, one entry per CDR3 protein. In the table there are under 2,000,000 distinct CDR3 sequences, 49% of which are singletons. Sequencing used blood. The receptors come from a woman in her thirties or forties in good health.

The V call is TRBV7-2, the J call TRBJ2-7; the D gene could be TRBD1 or TRBD2 (5 bases each). Germline values: CDR1 SGHTA, CDR2 FQGNSA. This CDR3 spans 14 amino acids. V was pared by 3 bases and J by 3 bases, with 12 bases between. CDR3 nucleotide sequence: TGTGCCAGCAGCTTCACCGGGGCCCTCTACGAGCAGTACTTC. It specifies CASSFTGALYEQYF.

The V call is TRBV9, the J call TRBJ2-3, with a tentative D call TRBD1 (6 bases). V shed 0 bases and J shed 4 bases, with 15 bases lying between them. CDR3 size: 16 residues. Per germline, CDR1 SGDLS and CDR2 YYNGEE. DNA for the CDR3: TGTGCCAGCAGCGTAGCTGGGGGCCAAGCCCCAGATACGCAGTATTTT. Protein product: CASSVAGGQAPDTQYF.

This clonotype has ten or more counts. The rearrangement links TRBV12-3 or TRBV12-4 to TRBJ2-6, with D tentatively TRBD1 (6 bases). There are 15 residues in the CDR3. V gave up 6 bases and J gave up 0 bases, with 9 bases separating them. CDR3 sequence (DNA): TGTGCCAGCAGATCAGGGGACTCTGGGGCCAACGTCCTGACTTTC. This gives the protein CASRSGDSGANVLTF.

This chain joins TRBV11-2 and TRBJ1-1; D ambiguous. Trimming took 5 bases from V and 2 from J, leaving 9 bases between them. The germline V gene has CDR1 SGHAT and CDR2 FQNNGV. The CDR3 extends over 13 amino acids. In nucleotides, the CDR3 is TGTGCCAGCAGCCAACCAATAAACACTGAAGCTTTCTTT. Its protein product is CASSQPINTEAFF.

The chain is built from TRBV12-3 or TRBV12-4 and TRBJ1-2; the match to TRBD1 covers 11 bases. The CDR3 contains 16 residues. Trimming cost V 6 bases and J 5 bases; bases outside gene matches: 11. CDR3 nucleotides: TGTGCCAGCAGCCCTTTTGGACAGGGGGCTTATTATGGCTACACCTTC. Translating it yields CASSPFGQGAYYGYTF.

Only one count was recorded for this clonotype. The rearrangement uses TRBV20-1 and TRBJ2-1, with 12 bases matching TRBD2. CDR1 and CDR2 from the germline V gene are DFQATT and SNEGSKA (reference sequence). V was pared by 0 bases and J by 7 bases, with 16 bases of the junction left unmatched. There are 19 residues in the CDR3. The CDR3 DNA reads as TGCAGTGCTAGAGACCCGCGCCCATGGACTAGCGGGGCGGGAAATGAGCAGTTCTTC. It specifies CSARDPRPWTSGAGNEQFF.

V gene TRBV28 combines with J gene TRBJ2-5; D may be TRBD1 (6 bases). The ends were cut back, 8 bases at V and 7 bases at J, with 26 bases in the middle. CDR3 size: 16 residues. The germline gives CDR1 MDHEN, CDR2 SYDVKM. The CDR3 DNA is TGTGCCAGCGAAGTGGGGGACACCAGCTATCAGGGGACCCAGTACTTC. This codes for CASEVGDTSYQGTQYF.

This sequence joins TRBV28 and TRBJ2-1, with D unclear. With 2 bases removed from V and 10 bases from J, the gap between germline ends came to 6 bases. Germline V CDR1 and CDR2: MDHEN, SYDVKM. The CDR3 contains 11 residues. CDR3 in amino acids: CASSLPYEQFF. The CDR3 region has the DNA TGTGCCAGCAGTTTACCCTACGAGCAGTTCTTC. Supplemented by reference TRBV28 and TRBJ2-1, the full variable domain reads DVKVTQSSRYLVKRTGEKVFLECVQDMDHENMFWYRQDPGLGLRLIYFSYDVKMKEKGDIPEGYSVSREKKERFSLILESASTNQTSMYLCASSLPYEQFFGPGTRLTVL.

This clonotype was seen a few times. The V call is TRBV4-1, the J call TRBJ1-2; D unresolved. Trimming shortened V by 4 bases and J by 5 bases, and 32 bases separated the two germline ends. CDR3 length: 20 amino acids. CDR1 and CDR2 (germline): MGHRA, YSYEKL. The CDR3 here is CASSPSPTRFAVPRYYGYTF. CDR3 DNA sequence: TGCGCCAGCAGCCCATCCCCCACACGGTTTGCGGTTCCACGGTATTATGGCTACACCTTC.

The chain has TRBV18 and TRBJ2-3; the D is unclear. V lost 4 bases and J lost 0, with 8 bases in between. Per the germline V gene, CDR1 is KGHSH and CDR2 is LQKENI. This CDR3 has 14 amino acids. CDR3 DNA: TGTGCCAGCTCACGTAAAGCCAGCACAGATACGCAGTATTTT. Protein: CASSRKASTDTQYF.

The chain carries TRBV20-1 and TRBJ2-5; D unresolved. V was trimmed by 0 bases and J by 4 bases, leaving 12 bases between them. This CDR3 is built from 14 residues. Germline CDR1 and CDR2: DFQATT and SNEGSKA (reference sequence). The CDR3 is CSARDLSRLETQYF. DNA of the CDR3: TGCAGTGCTAGAGACCTTAGCAGGTTAGAGACCCAGTACTTC.